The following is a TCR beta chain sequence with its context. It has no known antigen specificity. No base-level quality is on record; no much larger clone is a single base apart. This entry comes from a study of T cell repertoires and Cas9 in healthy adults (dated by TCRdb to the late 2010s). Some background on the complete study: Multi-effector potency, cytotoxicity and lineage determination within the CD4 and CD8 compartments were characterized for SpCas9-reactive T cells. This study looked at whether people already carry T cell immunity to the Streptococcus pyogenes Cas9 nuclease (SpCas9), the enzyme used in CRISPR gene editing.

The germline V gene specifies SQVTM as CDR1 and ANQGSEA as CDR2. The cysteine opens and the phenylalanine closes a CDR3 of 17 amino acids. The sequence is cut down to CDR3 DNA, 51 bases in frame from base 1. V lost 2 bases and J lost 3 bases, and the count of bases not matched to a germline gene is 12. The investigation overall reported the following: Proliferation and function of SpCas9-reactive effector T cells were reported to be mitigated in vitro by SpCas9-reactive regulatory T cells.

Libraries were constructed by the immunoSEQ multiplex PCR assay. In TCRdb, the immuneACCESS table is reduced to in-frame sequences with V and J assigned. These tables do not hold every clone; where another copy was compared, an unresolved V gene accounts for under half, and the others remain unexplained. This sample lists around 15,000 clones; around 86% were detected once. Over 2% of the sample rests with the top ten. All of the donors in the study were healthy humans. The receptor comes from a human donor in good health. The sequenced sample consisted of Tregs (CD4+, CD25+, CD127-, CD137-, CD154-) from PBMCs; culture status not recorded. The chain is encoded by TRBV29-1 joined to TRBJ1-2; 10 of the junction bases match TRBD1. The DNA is TGCAGCGTTGAACATTTTTCGGGGGACAGGGGAGACTATGGCTACACCTTC. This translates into CSVEHFSGDRGDYGYTF.